This T cell receptor (beta chain) was sequenced during a study of CD8+CD57+ T cells in acquired aplastic anemia. With respect to this clonotype: Germline is not matched at one junction end, which may reflect a read error.

Germline V CDR1 and CDR2: SEHNR, FQNEAQ (reference sequence). This CDR3 is 15 amino acids long. Profiles of TCR beta VDJ and CDR3 were generated from a genomic DNA template. One entry per CDR3 protein results from TCRdb running MiXCR on the reads. This sample has just over 150,000 distinct CDR3 sequences, with less than 50% found just once. Patients chosen for sequencing had CD8+CD57+ cells that had expanded, as shown by flow cytometry. The source is a human donor with aplastic anemia. Sample: sorted CD4+, CD8+, or CD8+CD57+ T cells (not recorded which) from PBMCs. The chain combines TRBV7-9 with TRBJ1-2, with TRBD1 identical over 7 bases. CDR3 in amino acids: CASSQERGLNYGHTF. CDR3 nucleotide sequence: TGTGCCAGCAGCCAAGAAAGGGGGCTAAACTATGGCCACACCTTC. Variable domain in full (rest from reference TRBV7-9 and TRBJ1-2): DTGVSQNPRHKITKRGQNVTFRCDPISEHNRLYWYRQTLGQGPEFLTYFQNEAQLEKSRLLSDRFSAERPKGSFSTLEIQRTEQGDSAMYLCASSQERGLNYGHTFGSGTRLTVV.